This entry describes one TCR beta chain. Its target is unknown. The sample originates from a study of beta chain features in type 1 diabetes. About the research overall: Examination spanned around 100,000,000 sorted cells from all samples.

What was sequenced were expressed TCRB transcripts, since all of the isolated RNA had been reverse transcribed. Produced via immunoSEQ multiplex PCR; TCRdb's table is partial and in-frame only. In the table there are fewer than 350,000 clones, over 12% of which are singletons. The study's findings and limits: For patients and controls alike, PCR might favor shorter templates to the same degree. Shorter TCRB CDR3s, moderately but significantly so, marked every one of the four CD4+ subsets in Type 1 diabetes patients.

Germline CDR1 and CDR2: SGHTA and FQGNSA. This CDR3 contains 14 residues. Trimming took off 3 bases at V and 4 bases at J, with 12 bases between the two ends. The chain couples TRBV7-2 to TRBJ2-5; no definite D call. This sequence originates from a man in his late teens or twenties with type 1 diabetes. Sample: naive CD4+ T cells from blood. CDR3 residues: CASSLLVLSETQYF. CDR3 coding DNA: TGTGCCAGCAGCTTGTTAGTCCTTTCAGAGACCCAGTACTTC.